This TCR beta chain was captured by sequencing in a study of CD8+CD57+ T cells in acquired aplastic anemia. V gave up 6 bases and J gave up 8 bases, with 16 bases separating them. The germline V gene encodes CDR1 SNHLY and CDR2 FYNNEI. This CDR3 region has 13 residues. All patients picked for sequencing had shown, by flow cytometry, an expansion of CD8+CD57+ cells. CDR3 and TCR beta VDJ profiling relied on a genomic DNA template. MiXCR, applied by TCRdb to the reads, yields one record per CDR3 protein. Of roughly 500,000 distinct CDR3 sequences in the sample, more than 25% were seen once. Sequenced sample: sorted CD4+, CD8+, or CD8+CD57+ T cells (not recorded which) from PBMCs. This chain joins TRBV2 and TRBJ1-2; weak D call: TRBD1 (6 bases). This receptor was obtained from a human donor with aplastic anemia. CDR3 bases: TGTGCCAGCAGCCAACAGGGTGAGGGCGGCTACACCTTC. Its protein is CASSQQGEGGYTF.